This T cell receptor beta chain was recorded in a study of T cell responses to AZD1222 COVID-19 vaccine. This clone was seen many times. Its cognate antigen is unknown. Germline CDR1 SEHNR, CDR2 FQNEAQ (reference sequence). The CDR3 runs 14 residues. V lost 8 bases and J lost 0, with 11 bases in between. Study outcomes and limitations: Possibly, clonal diversity was underestimated; donors were largely white British and included more females.

Sequencing was performed with immunoSEQ multiplex PCR; in TCRdb, only in-frame clones are kept and a portion is missing. The profile shows roughly 150,000 clones, 91% of them singletons. Sequencing was performed on peripheral blood, taken 28 days after the second AZD1222 dose. This chain connects TRBV7-9 to TRBJ2-1; D may match TRBD1 or TRBD2 (5 bases each). This clonotype originated in an adult who received the AZD1222 COVID-19 vaccine. CDR3 in amino acids: CASGTAGSYNEQFF. The CDR3 nucleotides read TGTGCCAGCGGGACGGCTGGCTCCTACAATGAGCAGTTCTTC. The whole variable domain, filled in from reference TRBV7-9 and TRBJ2-1, reads DTGVSQNPRHKITKRGQNVTFRCDPISEHNRLYWYRQTLGQGPEFLTYFQNEAQLEKSRLLSDRFSAERPKGSFSTLEIQRTEQGDSAMYLCASGTAGSYNEQFFGPGTRLTVL.